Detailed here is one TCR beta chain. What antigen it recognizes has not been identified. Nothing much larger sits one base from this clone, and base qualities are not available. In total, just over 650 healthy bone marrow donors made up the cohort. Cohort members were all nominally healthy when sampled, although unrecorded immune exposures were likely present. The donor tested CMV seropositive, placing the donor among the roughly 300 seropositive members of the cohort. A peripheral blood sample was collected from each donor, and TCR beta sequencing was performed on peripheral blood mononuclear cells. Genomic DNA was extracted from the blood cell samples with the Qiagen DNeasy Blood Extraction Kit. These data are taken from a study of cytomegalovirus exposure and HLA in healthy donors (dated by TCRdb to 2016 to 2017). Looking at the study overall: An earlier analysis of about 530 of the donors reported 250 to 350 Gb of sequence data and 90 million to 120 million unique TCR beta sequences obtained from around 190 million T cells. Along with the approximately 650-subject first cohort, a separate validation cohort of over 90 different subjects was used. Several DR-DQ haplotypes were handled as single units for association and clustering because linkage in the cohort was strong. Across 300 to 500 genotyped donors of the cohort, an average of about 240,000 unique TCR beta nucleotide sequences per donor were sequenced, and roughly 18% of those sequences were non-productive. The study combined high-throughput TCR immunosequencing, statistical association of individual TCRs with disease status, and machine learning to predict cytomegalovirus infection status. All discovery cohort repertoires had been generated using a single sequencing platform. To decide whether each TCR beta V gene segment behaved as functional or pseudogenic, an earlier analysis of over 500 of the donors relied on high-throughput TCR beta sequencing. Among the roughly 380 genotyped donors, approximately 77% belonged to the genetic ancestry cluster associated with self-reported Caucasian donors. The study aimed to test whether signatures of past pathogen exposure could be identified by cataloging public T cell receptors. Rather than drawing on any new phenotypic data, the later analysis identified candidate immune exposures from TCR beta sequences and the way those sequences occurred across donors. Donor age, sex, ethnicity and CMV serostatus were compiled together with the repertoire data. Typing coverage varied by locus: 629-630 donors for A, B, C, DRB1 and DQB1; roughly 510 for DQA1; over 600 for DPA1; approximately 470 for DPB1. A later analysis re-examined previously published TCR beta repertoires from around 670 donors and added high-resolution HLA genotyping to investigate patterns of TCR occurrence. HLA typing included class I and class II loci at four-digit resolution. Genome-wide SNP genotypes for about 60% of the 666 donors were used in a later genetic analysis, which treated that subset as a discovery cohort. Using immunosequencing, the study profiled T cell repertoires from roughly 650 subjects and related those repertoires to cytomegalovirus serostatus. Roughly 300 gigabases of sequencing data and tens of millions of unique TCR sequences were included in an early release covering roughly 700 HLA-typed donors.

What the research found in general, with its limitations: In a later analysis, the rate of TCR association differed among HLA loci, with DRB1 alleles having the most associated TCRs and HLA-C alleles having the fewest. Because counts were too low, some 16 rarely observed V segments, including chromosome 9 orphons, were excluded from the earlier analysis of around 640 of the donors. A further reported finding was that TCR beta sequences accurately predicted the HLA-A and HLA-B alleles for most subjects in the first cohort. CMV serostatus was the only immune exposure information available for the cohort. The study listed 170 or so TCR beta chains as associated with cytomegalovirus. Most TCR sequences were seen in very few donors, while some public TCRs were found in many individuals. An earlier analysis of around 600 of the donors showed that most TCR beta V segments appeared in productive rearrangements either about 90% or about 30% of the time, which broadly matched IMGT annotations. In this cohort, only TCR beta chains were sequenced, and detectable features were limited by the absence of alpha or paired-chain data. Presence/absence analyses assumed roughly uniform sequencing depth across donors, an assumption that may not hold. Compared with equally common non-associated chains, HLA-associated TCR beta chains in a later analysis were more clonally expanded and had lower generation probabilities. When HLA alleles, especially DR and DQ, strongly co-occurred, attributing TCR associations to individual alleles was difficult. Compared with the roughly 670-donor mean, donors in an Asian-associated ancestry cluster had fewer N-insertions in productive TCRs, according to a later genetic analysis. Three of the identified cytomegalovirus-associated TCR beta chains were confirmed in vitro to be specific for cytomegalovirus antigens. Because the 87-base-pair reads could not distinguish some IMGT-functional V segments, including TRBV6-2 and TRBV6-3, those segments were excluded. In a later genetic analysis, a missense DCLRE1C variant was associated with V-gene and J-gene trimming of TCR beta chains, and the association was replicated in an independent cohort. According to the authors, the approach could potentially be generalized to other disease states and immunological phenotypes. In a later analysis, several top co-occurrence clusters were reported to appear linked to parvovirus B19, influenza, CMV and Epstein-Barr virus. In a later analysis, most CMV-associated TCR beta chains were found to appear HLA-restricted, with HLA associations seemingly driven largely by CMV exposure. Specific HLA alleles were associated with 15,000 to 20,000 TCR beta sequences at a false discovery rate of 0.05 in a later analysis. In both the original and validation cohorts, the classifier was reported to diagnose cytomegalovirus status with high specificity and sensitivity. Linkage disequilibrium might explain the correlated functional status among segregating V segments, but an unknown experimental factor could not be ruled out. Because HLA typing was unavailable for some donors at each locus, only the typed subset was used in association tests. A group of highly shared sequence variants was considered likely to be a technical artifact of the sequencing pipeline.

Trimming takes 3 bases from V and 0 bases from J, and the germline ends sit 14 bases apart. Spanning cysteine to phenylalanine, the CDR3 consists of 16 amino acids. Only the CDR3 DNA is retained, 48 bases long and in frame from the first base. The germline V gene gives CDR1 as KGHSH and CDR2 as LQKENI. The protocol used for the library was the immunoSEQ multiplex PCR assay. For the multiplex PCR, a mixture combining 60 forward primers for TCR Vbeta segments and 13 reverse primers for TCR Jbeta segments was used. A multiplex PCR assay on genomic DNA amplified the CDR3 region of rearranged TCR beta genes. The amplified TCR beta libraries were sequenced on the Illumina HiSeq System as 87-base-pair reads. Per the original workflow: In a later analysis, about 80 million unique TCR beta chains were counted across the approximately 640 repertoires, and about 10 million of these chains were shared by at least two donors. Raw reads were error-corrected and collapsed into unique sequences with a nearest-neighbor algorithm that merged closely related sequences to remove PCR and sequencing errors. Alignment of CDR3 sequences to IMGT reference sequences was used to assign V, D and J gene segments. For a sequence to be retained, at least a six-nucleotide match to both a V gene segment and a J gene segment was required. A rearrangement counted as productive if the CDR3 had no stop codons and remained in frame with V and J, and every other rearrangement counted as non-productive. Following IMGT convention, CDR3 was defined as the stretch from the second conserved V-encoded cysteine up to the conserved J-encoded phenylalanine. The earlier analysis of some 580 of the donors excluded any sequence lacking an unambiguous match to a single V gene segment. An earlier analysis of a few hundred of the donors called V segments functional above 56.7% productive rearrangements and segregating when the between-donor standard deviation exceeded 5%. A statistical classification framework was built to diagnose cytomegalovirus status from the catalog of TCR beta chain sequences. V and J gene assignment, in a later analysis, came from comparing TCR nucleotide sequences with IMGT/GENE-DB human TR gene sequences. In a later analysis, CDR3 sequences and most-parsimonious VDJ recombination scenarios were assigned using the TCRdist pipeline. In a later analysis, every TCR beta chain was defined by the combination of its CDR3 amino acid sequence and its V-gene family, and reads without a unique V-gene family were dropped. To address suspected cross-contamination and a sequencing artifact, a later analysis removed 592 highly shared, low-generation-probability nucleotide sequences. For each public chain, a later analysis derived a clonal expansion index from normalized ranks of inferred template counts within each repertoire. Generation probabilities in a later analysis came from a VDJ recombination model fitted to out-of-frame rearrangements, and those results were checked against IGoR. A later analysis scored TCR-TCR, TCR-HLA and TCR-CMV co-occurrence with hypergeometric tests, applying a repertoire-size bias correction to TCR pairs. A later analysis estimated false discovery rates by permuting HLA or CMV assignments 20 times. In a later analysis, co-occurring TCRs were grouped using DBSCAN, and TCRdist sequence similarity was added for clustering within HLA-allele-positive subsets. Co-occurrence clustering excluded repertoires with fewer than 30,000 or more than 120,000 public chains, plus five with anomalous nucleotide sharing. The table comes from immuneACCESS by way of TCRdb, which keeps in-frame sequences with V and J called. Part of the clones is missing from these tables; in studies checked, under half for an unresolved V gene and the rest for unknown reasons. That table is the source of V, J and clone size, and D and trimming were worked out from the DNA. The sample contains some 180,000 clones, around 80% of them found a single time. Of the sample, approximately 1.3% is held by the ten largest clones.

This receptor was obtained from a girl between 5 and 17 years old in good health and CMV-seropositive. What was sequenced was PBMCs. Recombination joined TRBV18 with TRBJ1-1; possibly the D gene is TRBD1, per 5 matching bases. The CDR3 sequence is CASSPGLSQMNTEAFF. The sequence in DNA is TGTGCCAGCTCACCGGGACTCTCCCAGATGAACACTGAAGCTTTCTTT.